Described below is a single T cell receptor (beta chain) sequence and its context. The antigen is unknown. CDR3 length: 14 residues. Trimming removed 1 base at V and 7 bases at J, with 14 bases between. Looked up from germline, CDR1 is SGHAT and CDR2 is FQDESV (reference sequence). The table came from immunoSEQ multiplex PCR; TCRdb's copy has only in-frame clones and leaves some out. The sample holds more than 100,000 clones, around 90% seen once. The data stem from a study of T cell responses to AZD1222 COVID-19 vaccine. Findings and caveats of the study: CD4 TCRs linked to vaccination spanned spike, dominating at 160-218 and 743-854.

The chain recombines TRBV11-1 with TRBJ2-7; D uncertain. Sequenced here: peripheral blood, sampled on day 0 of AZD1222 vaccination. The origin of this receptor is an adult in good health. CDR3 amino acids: CASSLVGRSREQYF. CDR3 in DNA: TGTGCCAGCAGCTTAGTTGGGCGCTCCAGAGAGCAGTACTTC.